This is a list of T cell receptor beta chains from one sample in a study of blood T cell repertoires in COVID-19. Profiling relied on immunoSEQ multiplex PCR, and the TCRdb table lists in-frame clones only, not all of them. The sample includes 200,000 to 250,000 clones, more than 75% of them seen just once. Source material: peripheral blood. The receptors were gathered from a man between 60 and 75 years old who had recovered from COVID-19. CDR3s include the opening cysteine and the closing phenylalanine or tryptophan. The D gene is left open where the match is weak. Clone size, where shown, is once, few, many, or a class for clones that have expanded.

V	J	D	size	CDR3	DNA
TRBV13	TRBJ1-2	.	.	CASSLGVRANINYGYTF	TGTGCCAGCAGCTTAGGGGTCAGGGCCAACATAAACTATGGCTACACCTTC
TRBV5-1	TRBJ2-3	.	.	CASSLQGTDTQYF	TGCGCCAGCAGCTTGCAGGGAACAGATACGCAGTATTTT
TRBV2	TRBJ1-2	.	.	CASSVLMGVYGYTF	TGTGCCAGCAGTGTGTTAATGGGAGTTTACGGCTACACCTTC
TRBV24-1	TRBJ1-1	.	.	CATSDSPGGTSTEAFF	TGTGCCACCAGTGATTCCCCGGGAGGTACGAGCACTGAAGCTTTCTTT
TRBV11-1	TRBJ1-3	.	.	CASSRTVAGNTIYF	TGTGCCAGCAGCCGGACAGTCGCCGGAAACACCATATATTTT
TRBV27	TRBJ1-1	TRBD1	.	CASRTRDRGWAFF	TGTGCCAGCAGGACCCGGGACAGGGGTTGGGCTTTCTTT
TRBV6-5	TRBJ1-3	.	.	CASFRTSGNTIYF	TGTGCCAGCTTCAGGACTTCTGGAAACACCATATATTTT
TRBV10-3	TRBJ2-7	.	.	CAISQPGTDLRGEQYF	TGTGCCATCAGTCAACCCGGCACGGACTTACGAGGGGAGCAGTACTTC
TRBV27	TRBJ2-1	.	.	CASSLSRLVFEQFF	TGTGCCAGCAGTTTAAGCCGACTAGTATTTGAGCAGTTCTTC
TRBV19	TRBJ2-3	TRBD1	.	CASSITGAGGSTDTQYF	TGTGCCAGTAGTATAACAGGGGCAGGGGGTAGCACAGATACGCAGTATTTT
TRBV7-2	TRBJ2-2	TRBD1	.	CASSPEIRQGPSTGELFF	TGTGCCAGCAGCCCAGAGATAAGACAGGGGCCTTCCACCGGGGAGCTGTTTTTT
TRBV27	TRBJ1-3	.	.	CASSLGLSGNTIYF	TGTGCCAGCAGCTTAGGACTCTCTGGAAACACCATATATTTT
TRBV5-4	TRBJ2-2	TRBD1	.	CASSFQDRVGTGELFF	TGTGCCAGCAGCTTCCAGGACAGGGTTGGGACCGGGGAGCTGTTTTTT
TRBV7-2	TRBJ1-3	.	.	CASSLMGPHSGNTIYF	TGTGCCAGCAGCTTAATGGGGCCACACTCTGGAAACACCATATATTTT
TRBV27	TRBJ2-7	.	.	CASSLSPAGYLEQYF	TGTGCCAGCAGTCTTTCTCCGGCAGGGTACCTCGAGCAGTACTTC
TRBV3-1/TRBV3-2	TRBJ1-2	.	once	CASSHKPLQGYYGYTF	TGTGCCAGCAGCCACAAACCCTTACAGGGTTACTATGGCTACACCTTC
TRBV5-1	TRBJ2-7	TRBD2	.	CASSQGTSSAYEQYF	TGCGCCAGCAGCCAAGGGACTAGTAGCGCCTACGAGCAGTACTTC
TRBV28	TRBJ2-7	TRBD2	.	CASRGLAGLRSYEQYF	TGTGCCAGCAGAGGACTAGCGGGACTTCGTTCCTACGAGCAGTACTTC
TRBV10-3	TRBJ1-1	TRBD1	.	CAISEIGTGRFGTEAFF	TGTGCCATCAGTGAGATTGGGACAGGGCGATTCGGGACTGAAGCTTTCTTT
TRBV19	TRBJ2-2	TRBD2	once	CASSPSGGAAGELFF	TGTGCCAGTAGTCCTAGCGGGGGGGCGGCCGGGGAGCTGTTTTTT
TRBV11-2	TRBJ2-1	.	.	CASSLGAAGLASYNEQFF	TGTGCCAGCAGCTTAGGCGCGGCGGGCCTGGCTTCCTACAATGAGCAGTTCTTC
TRBV7-9	TRBJ2-7	.	.	CASSLTYEQYF	TGTGCCAGCAGCCTAACCTACGAGCAGTACTTC
TRBV27	TRBJ2-1	TRBD2	.	CASSLWTSGSLGDEQFF	TGTGCCAGCAGTCTATGGACTAGCGGGAGTCTGGGAGATGAGCAGTTCTTC
TRBV5-1	TRBJ2-7	TRBD1	.	CASSRGTGYYEQYF	TGCGCCAGCAGCCGTGGGACAGGATACTACGAGCAGTACTTC
TRBV4-2	TRBJ1-3	.	.	CASSQVQQGSGGNTIYF	TGTGCCAGCAGCCAGGTTCAACAGGGCTCGGGGGGAAACACCATATATTTT
TRBV14	TRBJ1-1	TRBD1	.	CASSNRGQLNTEAFF	TGTGCCAGCAGCAACAGGGGGCAGCTGAACACTGAAGCTTTCTTT
TRBV9	TRBJ2-1	TRBD1	once	CASSGTGGHYNEQFF	TGTGCCAGCAGCGGAACAGGGGGGCACTACAATGAGCAGTTCTTC
TRBV18	TRBJ2-3	TRBD2	.	CASSPWLLPGQRTSGETTDTQYF	TGTGCCAGCTCACCATGGCTCCTTCCGGGACAACGGACTAGCGGGGAGACCACAGATACGCAGTATTTT
TRBV14	TRBJ2-1	.	.	CASSQRGGGQGLHEQFF	TGTGCCAGCAGCCAGAGAGGAGGAGGGCAGGGTTTGCATGAGCAGTTCTTC
TRBV5-1	TRBJ1-2	TRBD1	.	CASSLAQGEGYTF	TGCGCCAGCAGCTTGGCCCAGGGGGAGGGCTACACCTTC
TRBV19	TRBJ1-3	TRBD1	.	CASTFQGARAGNTIYF	TGTGCCAGTACCTTCCAGGGGGCAAGAGCGGGAAACACCATATATTTT
TRBV19	TRBJ1-5	.	.	CATAVGAANQPQHF	TGTGCCACCGCCGTGGGAGCAGCGAATCAGCCCCAGCATTTT
TRBV7-2	TRBJ2-2	.	.	CASSLVRLNTGELFF	TGTGCCAGCAGCTTAGTTCGTCTTAACACCGGGGAGCTGTTTTTT
TRBV28	TRBJ2-1	TRBD2	.	CASSTGRYNEQFF	TGTGCCAGCAGCACCGGGAGGTACAATGAGCAGTTCTTC